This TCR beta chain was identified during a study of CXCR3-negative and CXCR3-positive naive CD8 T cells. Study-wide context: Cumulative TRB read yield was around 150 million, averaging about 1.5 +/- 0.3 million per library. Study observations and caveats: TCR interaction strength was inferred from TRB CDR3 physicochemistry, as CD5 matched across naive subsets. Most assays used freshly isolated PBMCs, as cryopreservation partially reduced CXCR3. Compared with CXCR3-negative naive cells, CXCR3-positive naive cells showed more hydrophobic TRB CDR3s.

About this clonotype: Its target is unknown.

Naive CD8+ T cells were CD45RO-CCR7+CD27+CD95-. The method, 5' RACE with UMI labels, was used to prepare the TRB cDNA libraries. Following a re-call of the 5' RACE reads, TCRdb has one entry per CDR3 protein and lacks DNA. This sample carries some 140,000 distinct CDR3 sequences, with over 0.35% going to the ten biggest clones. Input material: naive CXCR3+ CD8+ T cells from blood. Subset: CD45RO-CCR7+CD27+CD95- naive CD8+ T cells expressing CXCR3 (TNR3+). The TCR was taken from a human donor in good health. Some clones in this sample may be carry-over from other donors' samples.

CDR3 sequence: CASSPRQGTDNEQFF. The chain recombines TRBV14 with TRBJ2-1; TCRdb calls TRBD1, which cannot be checked without DNA. This CDR3 has 15 residues. The V gene's germline CDR1 is SGHDN and CDR2 FVKESK.